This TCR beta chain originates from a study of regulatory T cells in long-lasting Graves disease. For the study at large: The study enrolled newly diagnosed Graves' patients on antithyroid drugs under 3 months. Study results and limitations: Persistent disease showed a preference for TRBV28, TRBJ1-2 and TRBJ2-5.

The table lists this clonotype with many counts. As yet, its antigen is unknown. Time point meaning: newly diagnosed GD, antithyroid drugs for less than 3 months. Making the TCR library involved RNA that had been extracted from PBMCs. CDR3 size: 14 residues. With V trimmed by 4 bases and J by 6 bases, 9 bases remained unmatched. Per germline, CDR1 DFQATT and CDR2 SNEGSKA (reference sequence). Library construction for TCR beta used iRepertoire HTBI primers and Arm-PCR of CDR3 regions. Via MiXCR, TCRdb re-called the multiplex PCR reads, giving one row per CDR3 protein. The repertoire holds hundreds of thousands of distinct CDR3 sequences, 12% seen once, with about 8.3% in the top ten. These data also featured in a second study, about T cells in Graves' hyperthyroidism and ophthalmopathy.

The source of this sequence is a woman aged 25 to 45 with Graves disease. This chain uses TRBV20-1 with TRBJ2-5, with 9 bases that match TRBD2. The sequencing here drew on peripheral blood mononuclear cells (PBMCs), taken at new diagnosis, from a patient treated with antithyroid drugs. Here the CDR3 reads CSAKWREGRKTQYF. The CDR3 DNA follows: TGCAGTGCTAAATGGCGGGAGGGCCGGAAGACCCAGTACTTC.